This T cell receptor beta chain was retrieved from a study of early T cells in non-severe SARS-CoV-2 infection. The CDR3 extends over 15 amino acids. V shed 5 bases and J 4 bases; nucleotides not matched to a gene: 9. Germline CDR1 and CDR2: DFQATT and SNEGSKA (reference sequence). TCRdb processed the 5' RACE reads anew with MiXCR; each CDR3 protein has one entry. The sample holds approximately 28,000 distinct CDR3 sequences, about 5% seen once. There are many counts of this clonotype. The J gene is TRBJ2-7, the V gene TRBV20-1; 12 bases map to TRBD2. The specimen was whole blood, collected at baseline. The source of this sequence is an adult who was a healthcare worker with PCR-confirmed SARS-CoV-2 infection or an uninfected control (not recorded which). For the CDR3, the DNA is TGCAGTGCTCCTAACCTAGCGGGAGGGCCATACGAGCAGTACTTC. Translated, it gives CSAPNLAGGPYEQYF.